This record looks at one T cell receptor beta chain sequence and its context. The data derive from a study of T cell changes during pregnancy in multiple sclerosis. V lost 2 bases, J lost 2 bases, and 7 bases stayed unmatched. Germline CDR1 SGHRS, CDR2 YFSETQ. This CDR3 has 16 residues. TCRdb's copy holds only in-frame clones and misses some; the assay was immunoSEQ multiplex PCR. This table holds fewer than 100,000 clones, about 88% found once. The material sequenced was peripheral blood, taken before pregnancy. The chain recombines TRBV5-1 with TRBJ2-5, with 9 bases lining up with TRBD1. This clonotype originated in a female donor with multiple sclerosis, enrolled in a pregnancy study. This chain's CDR3 is CASSLTGGLVQETQYF. The CDR3 region has the DNA TGCGCCAGCAGCTTAACAGGGGGCCTTGTTCAAGAGACCCAGTACTTC.